The 5 T cell receptor beta chains below all came from one sample that was sequenced in a study of blood T cell repertoires in COVID-19. Data came from immunoSEQ multiplex PCR; TCRdb stores just in-frame clones and leaves some out. Among 100,000 or so clones listed, approximately 91% were seen once. The material sequenced was peripheral blood. All receptors come from a man in his fifties with acute or convalescent COVID-19.

The V gene is TRBV28, the J gene TRBJ1-5; 7 nucleotides agree with TRBD1. The CDR3 is made up of 15 amino acids. Unmatched junction bases numbered 6, after V lost 3 bases and J lost 4 bases. CDR1 is MDHEN and CDR2 is SYDVKM in the germline V gene. CDR3 protein: CASSFGQGENQPQHF. The CDR3 DNA follows: TGTGCCAGCAGTTTCGGGCAGGGGGAAAATCAGCCCCAGCATTTT.

This chain uses TRBV18 with TRBJ1-1; D gene ambiguous. The ends were cut back, 2 bases at V and 6 bases at J, with 16 bases in the middle. The germline CDR1 and CDR2 sequences are KGHSH and LQKENI. This CDR3 comprises 15 residues. The CDR3 DNA reads TGTGCCAGCTCACCAGGAAACCGGGCGGGAGCTGAAGCTTTCTTT. As protein: CASSPGNRAGAEAFF.

V usage is TRBV18 and J usage is TRBJ1-1; 8 nucleotides line up with TRBD1. Germline lookup yields CDR1 KGHSH and CDR2 LQKENI. The CDR3 extends over 15 amino acids. J lost 1 base, V lost 2 bases, and 3 bases had no gene match. CDR3 amino acids: CASSPGTGANTEAFF. CDR3 in DNA: TGTGCCAGCTCACCAGGGACAGGAGCGAACACTGAAGCTTTCTTT. Supplemented by reference TRBV18 and TRBJ1-1, the full variable domain reads NAGVMQNPRHLVRRRGQEARLRCSPMKGHSHVYWYRQLPEEGLKFMVYLQKENIIDESGMPKERFSAEFPKEGPSILRIQQVVRGDSAAYFCASSPGTGANTEAFFGQGTRLTVV.

This chain joins TRBV7-2 and TRBJ1-1; possible D gene TRBD1, 6 bases. Germline V gene lookup returns CDR1 SGHTA and CDR2 FQGNSA. The CDR3 has 15 amino acids. Trimming took off 5 bases at V and 4 bases at J, with 17 bases between the two ends. CDR3 residues: CASSTGQLKSTEAFF. The CDR3 coding sequence is TGTGCCAGCAGCACTGGACAGTTGAAATCCACTGAAGCTTTCTTT.

Regarding this clone: A junction end diverges from the germline sequence, so it may reflect a read error. V usage is TRBV19 and J usage is TRBJ2-3, with a possible D match to TRBD2 (5 bases). This CDR3 spans 15 amino acids. The germline gives CDR1 LNHDA, CDR2 SQIVND (reference sequence). The chain's CDR3 is CASSIEGRFTDTQYF. In DNA form, the CDR3 reads TGTGCCAGTAGCATAGAGGGCAGATTCACAGATACGCAGTATTTT.